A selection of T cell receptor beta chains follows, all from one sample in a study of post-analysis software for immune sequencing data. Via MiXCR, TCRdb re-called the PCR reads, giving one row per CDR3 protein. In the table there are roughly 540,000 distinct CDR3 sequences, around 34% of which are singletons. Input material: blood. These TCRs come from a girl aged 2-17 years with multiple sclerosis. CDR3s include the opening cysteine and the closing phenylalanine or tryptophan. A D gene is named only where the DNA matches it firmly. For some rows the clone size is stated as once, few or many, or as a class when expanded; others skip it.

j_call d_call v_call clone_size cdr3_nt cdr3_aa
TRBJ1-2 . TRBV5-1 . TGCGCCAGCAGCTTTGGGCGGAACAACTATGGCTACACCTTC CASSFGRNNYGYTF
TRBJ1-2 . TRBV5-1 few TGCGCCAGCAGCTTGGCACAGGCCTCAGGCTATGGCTACACCTTC CASSLAQASGYGYTF
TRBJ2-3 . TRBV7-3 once TGTGCCAGCAGCCATCGACCGGGACACGGACACACAGATACGCAGTATTTT CASSHRPGHGHTDTQYF
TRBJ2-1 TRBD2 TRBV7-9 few TGTGCCAGCAGCCTAAAAGGACTAGCGGGGGACAATGAGCAGTTCTTC CASSLKGLAGDNEQFF
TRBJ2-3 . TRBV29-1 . TGCAGCGTTGAAGCAGGCCTTACGCAGTATTTT CSVEAGLTQYF
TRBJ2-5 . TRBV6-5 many TGTGCCAGCAGCCCCGGGAAGACCCAGTACTTC CASSPGKTQYF
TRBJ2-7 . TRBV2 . TGTGCCAGCAGTACAATACAGGGAAGCTCCTACGAGCAGTACTTC CASSTIQGSSYEQYF
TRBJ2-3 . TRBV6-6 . TGTGCCAGCAGTTACTCGGGGACCCCTTATGGGGCGCAGTATTTT CASSYSGTPYGAQYF
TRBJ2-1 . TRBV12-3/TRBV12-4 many TGTGCCAGCAGTTTAGGAAGAGGGGGAGGGTTCTTC CASSLGRGGGFF
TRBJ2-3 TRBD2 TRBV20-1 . TGCAGTGCTAGGGGGGGACTAGCGGGGGGCACAGATACGCGGTATTTT CSARGGLAGGTDTRYF
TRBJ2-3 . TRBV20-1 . TGCAGTGCTAGAGAGGCGGCGCTCAGCACAGATACGCAGTATTTT CSAREAALSTDTQYF
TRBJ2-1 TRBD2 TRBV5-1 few TGCGCCAGCAGCCCAACTAGCGGGGGGGCCAATGAGCAGTTCTTC CASSPTSGGANEQFF
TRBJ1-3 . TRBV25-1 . TGTGCCAGCAGGACCGGGAAGAGGGACACCATATATTTT CASRTGKRDTIYF
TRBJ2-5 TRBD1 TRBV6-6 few TGTGCCAGCAGCCTCAGGGGGCTGAGGGAAGAGACCCAGTACTTC CASSLRGLREETQYF
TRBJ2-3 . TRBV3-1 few TGTGCCAGCAGCCAACTAGAAGGGGATACGCAGTATTTT CASSQLEGDTQYF
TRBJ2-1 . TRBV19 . TGTGCCAGTAGTATAGATCGGTCTAACTCCTACAATGAGCAGTTCTTC CASSIDRSNSYNEQFF
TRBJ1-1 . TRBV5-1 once TGCGCCAGCAGCGTCGGAGTCATGAACACTGAAGCTTTCTTT CASSVGVMNTEAFF
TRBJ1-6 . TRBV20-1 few TGCAGTGCTAGGAACTTGGCATGGGCCCCATCCTATAATTCACCCCTCCACTTT CSARNLAWAPSYNSPLHF
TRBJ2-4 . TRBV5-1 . TGCGCCGGCAGCTTAAATCCGGGGCTAGGGGCCAAAAACATTCAGTACTTC CAGSLNPGLGAKNIQYF
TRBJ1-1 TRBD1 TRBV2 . TGTGCCAGCAGTGTCACCAGGGGGGACACTGAAGCTTTCTTT CASSVTRGDTEAFF
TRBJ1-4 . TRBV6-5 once TGTGCCAGCAGTTACTCGACAGGAGAGGGCAATGAAAAACTGTTTTTT CASSYSTGEGNEKLFF